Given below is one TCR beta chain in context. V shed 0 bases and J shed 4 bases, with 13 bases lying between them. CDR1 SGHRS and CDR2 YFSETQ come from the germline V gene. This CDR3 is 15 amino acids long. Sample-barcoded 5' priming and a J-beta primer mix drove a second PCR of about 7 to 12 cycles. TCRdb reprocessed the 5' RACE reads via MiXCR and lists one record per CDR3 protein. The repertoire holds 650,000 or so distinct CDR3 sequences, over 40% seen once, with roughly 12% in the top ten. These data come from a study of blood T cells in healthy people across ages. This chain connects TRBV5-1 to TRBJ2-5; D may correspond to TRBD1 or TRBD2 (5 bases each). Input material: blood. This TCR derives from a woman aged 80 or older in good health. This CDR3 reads CASSLVLGGTETQYF. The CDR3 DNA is TGCGCCAGCAGCTTGGTTCTTGGGGGAACAGAGACCCAGTACTTC. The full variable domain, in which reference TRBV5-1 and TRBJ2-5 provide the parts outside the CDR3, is KAGVTQTPRYLIKTRGQQVTLSCSPISGHRSVSWYQQTPGQGLQFLFEYFSETQRNKGNFPGRFSGRQFSNSRSEMNVSTLELGDSALYLCASSLVLGGTETQYFGPGTRLLVL.